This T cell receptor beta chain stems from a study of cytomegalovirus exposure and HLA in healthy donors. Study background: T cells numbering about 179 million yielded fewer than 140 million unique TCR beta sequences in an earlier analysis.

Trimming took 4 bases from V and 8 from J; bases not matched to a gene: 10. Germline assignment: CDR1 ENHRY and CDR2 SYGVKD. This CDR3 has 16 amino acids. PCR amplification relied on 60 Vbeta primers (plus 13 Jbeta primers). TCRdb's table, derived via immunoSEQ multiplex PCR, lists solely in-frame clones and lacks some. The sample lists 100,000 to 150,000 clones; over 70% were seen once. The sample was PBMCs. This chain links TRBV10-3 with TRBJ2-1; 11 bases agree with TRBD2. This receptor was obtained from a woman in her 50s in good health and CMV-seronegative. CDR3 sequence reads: CAISGILAGDPDEQFF. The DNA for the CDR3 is TGTGCCATCAGTGGGATACTAGCGGGAGATCCGGATGAGCAGTTCTTC.